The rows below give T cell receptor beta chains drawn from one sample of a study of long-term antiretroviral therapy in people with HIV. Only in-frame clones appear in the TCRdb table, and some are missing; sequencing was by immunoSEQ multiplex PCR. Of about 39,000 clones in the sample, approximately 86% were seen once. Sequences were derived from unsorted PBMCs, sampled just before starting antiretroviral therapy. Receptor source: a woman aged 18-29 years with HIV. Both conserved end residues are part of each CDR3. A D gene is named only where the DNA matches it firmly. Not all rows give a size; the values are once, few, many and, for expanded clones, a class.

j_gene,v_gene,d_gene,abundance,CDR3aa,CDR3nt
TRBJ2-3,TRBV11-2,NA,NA,CASSPPGRSTDTQYF,TGTGCCAGCAGCCCGCCGGGACGGAGCACAGATACGCAGTATTTT
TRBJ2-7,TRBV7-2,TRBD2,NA,CASSLDPGTIYEQYF,TGTGCCAGCAGCCTAGATCCCGGGACTATCTACGAGCAGTACTTC
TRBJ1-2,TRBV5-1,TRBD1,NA,CASSLEGTGGSYGYTF,TGCGCCAGCAGCTTGGAGGGGACAGGGGGGTCCTATGGCTACACCTTC
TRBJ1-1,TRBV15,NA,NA,CATSFSIRSGTEAFF,TGTGCCACCAGCTTCTCGATAAGATCGGGCACTGAAGCTTTCTTT
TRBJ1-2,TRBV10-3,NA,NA,CATNPGTAYGYTF,TGTGCCACAAACCCGGGGACGGCCTATGGCTACACCTTC
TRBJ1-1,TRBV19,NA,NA,CASSIGNSVEAFF,TGTGCCAGTAGTATTGGGAACTCGGTCGAAGCTTTCTTT
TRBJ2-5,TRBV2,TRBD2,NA,CASSEGLAGGLETQYF,TGTGCCAGCAGTGAGGGGCTAGCGGGAGGGCTTGAGACCCAGTACTTC
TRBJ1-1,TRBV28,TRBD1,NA,CASSLPPGGHTEAFF,TGTGCCAGCAGTTTACCCCCAGGGGGTCACACTGAAGCTTTCTTT
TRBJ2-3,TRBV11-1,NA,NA,CASTQFSTDTQYF,TGTGCCAGCACACAGTTTTCCACAGATACGCAGTATTTT
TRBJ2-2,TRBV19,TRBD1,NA,CASSLIQGPTGELFF,TGTGCCAGTAGTTTAATACAGGGGCCCACCGGGGAGCTGTTTTTT
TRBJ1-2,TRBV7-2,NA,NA,CASSYFDPSPYTF,TGTGCCAGCAGCTATTTCGACCCCAGTCCCTACACCTTC
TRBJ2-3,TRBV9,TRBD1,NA,CASSVDRGGDTQYF,TGTGCCAGCAGCGTCGACAGGGGGGGAGATACGCAGTATTTT
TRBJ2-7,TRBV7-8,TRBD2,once,CASSSGLAGYEQYF,TGTGCCAGCAGCTCGGGACTAGCGGGTTACGAGCAGTACTTC
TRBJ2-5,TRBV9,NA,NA,CASRPETQYF,TGTGCCAGCCGGCCCGAGACCCAGTACTTC
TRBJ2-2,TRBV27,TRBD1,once,CASSLIRTGGDTGELFF,TGTGCCAGCAGTTTAATTAGGACAGGGGGGGACACCGGGGAGCTGTTTTTT
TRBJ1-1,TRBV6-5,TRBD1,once,CASSPGTGWKAFF,TGTGCCAGCAGCCCGGGGACAGGGTGGAAAGCTTTCTTT
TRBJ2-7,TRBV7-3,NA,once,CASSFGLGSGEQYF,TGTGCCAGCAGTTTTGGACTGGGATCGGGCGAGCAGTACTTC
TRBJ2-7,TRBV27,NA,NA,CASSPGNEQYF,TGTGCCAGCAGCCCGGGGAACGAGCAGTACTTC
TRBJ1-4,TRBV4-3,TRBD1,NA,CASSQDRGGQEGLFF,TGCGCCAGCAGCCAAGATCGTGGAGGACAGGAAGGACTGTTTTTT
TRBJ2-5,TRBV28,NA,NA,CASRPDREPQETQYF,TGTGCCAGCAGGCCAGATCGGGAGCCACAAGAGACCCAGTACTTC